One and the same sample provided the 25 T cell receptor beta chains below, sequenced in a study of T-cell reconstitution after alpha-beta-depleted transplantation in children. A TCRbeta library incorporating unique molecular identifiers was prepared. A single record per CDR3 protein comes from TCRdb applying MiXCR to the PCR reads. The sample includes about 1,000,000 distinct CDR3 sequences, 25% to 30% of them seen just once. The sequencing used PBMCs, mostly from graft donor cells, collected 360 days after TCRalphabeta/CD19-depleted stem cell transplant. The receptors were sampled from a boy younger than two who had a stem cell transplant for SCID, so the T cells may come from the graft donor.

This chain joins TRBV5-1 and TRBJ2-3, with D perhaps given as TRBD1 or TRBD2 (5 bases each). V lost 0 bases and J lost 4, with 15 bases in between. The CDR3 sequence is 16 residues long. CDR1 and CDR2 (germline): SGHRS, YFSETQ. In DNA, the CDR3 is TGCGCCAGCAGCTTGGGAGCTGGGGGTGAGCCAGATACGCAGTATTTT. Residues: CASSLGAGGEPDTQYF. Complete variable domain (other parts from reference TRBV5-1 and TRBJ2-3): KAGVTQTPRYLIKTRGQQVTLSCSPISGHRSVSWYQQTPGQGLQFLFEYFSETQRNKGNFPGRFSGRQFSNSRSEMNVSTLELGDSALYLCASSLGAGGEPDTQYFGPGTRLTVL.

This clonotype was recorded a few times. The DNA of the CDR3 is TGTGCCAGCAGCGGAAACAGGGAATATGGCTACACCTTC. Amino acid sequence: CASSGNREYGYTF. The J gene is TRBJ1-2, the V gene TRBV7-2; D possibly corresponds to TRBD1 (6 bases). The CDR3 spans 13 residues. The germline CDR1 and CDR2 sequences are SGHTA and FQGNSA. V lost 5 bases to trimming and J lost 5 bases, with 12 bases between them.

The sample holds a few counts of this clonotype. The chain employs TRBV7-2 and TRBJ1-3; D remains unclear. This CDR3 is built from 16 residues. Germline values: CDR1 SGHTA, CDR2 FQGNSA. With 1 base removed from V and 0 bases from J, the gap between germline ends came to 10 bases. For the CDR3, the DNA is TGTGCCAGCAGCTTAGTTCCGGGTTTCTCTGGAAACACCATATATTTT. Translated, it gives CASSLVPGFSGNTIYF.

This chain uses TRBV28 with TRBJ1-1, with D perhaps TRBD1 (6 bases). Per the germline V gene, CDR1 is MDHEN and CDR2 is SYDVKM. The CDR3 contains 14 residues. Trimming left V 4 bases short and J 3 bases short, with 12 bases between. CDR3 in amino acids: CASSSGAGYTEAFF. CDR3 DNA: TGTGCCAGCAGTTCAGGGGCGGGGTACACTGAAGCTTTCTTT.

The rearrangement links TRBV4-2 to TRBJ2-7; 8 nucleotides agree with TRBD2. J lost 3 bases, V lost 4 bases, and 8 bases had no gene match. CDR3 size: 15 residues. Germline V gene data show CDR1 as LGHNA and CDR2 as YNFKEQ. CDR3 bases: TGTGCCAGCAGCCTCGAGACTAGCGAGATCTACGAGCAGTACTTC. It encodes CASSLETSEIYEQYF.

The rearrangement uses TRBV7-8 and TRBJ1-6; D may be TRBD1 (5 bases). Germline CDR1 reads SGHVS; CDR2 reads FQNEAQ. V gave up 5 bases and J gave up 8 bases, with 16 bases separating them. This CDR3 has 15 amino acids. Here the CDR3 DNA reads TGTGCCAGCAGCACCGATGTTAGGGGCTATTCACCCCTCCACTTT. Translating gives CASSTDVRGYSPLHF. Drawing the rest from reference TRBV7-8 and TRBJ1-6, the complete variable domain is GAGVSQSPRYKVAKRGQDVALRCDPISGHVSLFWYQQALGQGPEFLTYFQNEAQLDKSGLPSDRFFAERPEGSVSTLKIQRTQQEDSAVYLCASSTDVRGYSPLHFGNGTRLTVT.

This chain joins TRBV6-2 or TRBV6-3 and TRBJ1-5; D might be TRBD1 (6 bases). Germline V CDR1 and CDR2: MNHEY, SVGEGT. Trimming cost V 5 bases and J 2 bases, with 19 bases left between them. The CDR3 runs 17 residues. The CDR3 spells CASSHPIGKGGNQPQHF. The CDR3 nucleotides are TGTGCCAGCAGTCACCCAATTGGGAAGGGGGGCAATCAGCCCCAGCATTTT.

This clonotype was counted only a few times. The chain is built from TRBV12-3 or TRBV12-4 and TRBJ1-1; no definite D call. This CDR3 has 14 residues. The V end was cut by 6 bases, the J end by 2 bases, with 13 bases between. The DNA for the CDR3 is TGTGCCAGCAGCCTACCAAGGAAAAACACTGAAGCTTTCTTT. This sequence encodes CASSLPRKNTEAFF.

The chain joins TRBV4-1 to TRBJ2-1; tentatively, D is TRBD2 (6 bases). The V end was cut by 4 bases, the J end by 9 bases, with 16 bases between. CDR3 length equals 14 residues. Germline V lookup: CDR1 MGHRA, CDR2 YSYEKL. The CDR3 nucleotides read TGCGCCAGCAGCCGAGGACTCCACGGGGGTGAGCAGTTCTTC. Encoded protein: CASSRGLHGGEQFF.

The gene calls are TRBV5-1 and TRBJ2-3; D call uncertain. Germline assignment: CDR1 SGHRS and CDR2 YFSETQ. CDR3 length: 17 residues. Trimming cost V 4 bases and J 1 base, with 19 bases left between them. The CDR3 reads CASSPLVPLEGTDTQYF. CDR3 nucleotides: TGCGCCAGCAGCCCCCTCGTTCCGCTAGAGGGCACAGATACGCAGTATTTT.

This clonotype was picked up one time. This chain's CDR3 is CASSRRDDYEQYF. Written as DNA, the CDR3 is TGCGCCAGCAGCCGACGGGACGACTACGAGCAGTACTTC. The chain joins TRBV5-1 to TRBJ2-7; D is tentatively TRBD1 or TRBD2 (5 bases each). The germline V gene encodes CDR1 SGHRS and CDR2 YFSETQ. This CDR3 is built from 13 residues. The V gene lost 4 bases and the J gene lost 3 bases, with 11 bases spanning the gap.

This clonotype was seen more than once but under ten times. The J gene is TRBJ2-5, the V gene TRBV5-1, with TRBD2 matching 8 bases. This CDR3 region has 15 residues. Per the germline V gene, CDR1 is SGHRS and CDR2 is YFSETQ. V trimming: 4 bases; J trimming: 5 bases; junction bases outside the gene matches: 10. CDR3 loop: CASSRPGLDRETQYF. The CDR3 nucleotides are TGCGCCAGCAGCAGACCGGGACTAGATCGGGAGACCCAGTACTTC.

This clonotype was seen repeatedly, ten times or more. The chain links TRBV20-1 to TRBJ2-2; 9 nucleotides line up with TRBD2. Germline V lookup: CDR1 DFQATT, CDR2 SNEGSKA (reference sequence). The CDR3 loop spans 16 amino acids. Trimming at V came to 1 base and at J to 0 bases, leaving 3 bases not matched to a gene. The CDR3 bases are TGCAGTGCTAGAGGCGGACTAGCGACGAACACCGGGGAGCTGTTTTTT. Protein product: CSARGGLATNTGELFF.

Remarks on this clonotype: This CDR3 is missing its conserved last phenylalanine or tryptophan, likely due to a read error. The rearrangement links TRBV7-6 to TRBJ2-1; possibly TRBD1 for D (5 bases). Germline V lookup: CDR1 SGHVS, CDR2 FNYEAQ. V lost 5 bases, J lost 7 bases, and 15 bases lay in between. CDR3 length equals 14 residues. The CDR3 spells CASSPLGEKNEQFV. The CDR3 DNA reads TGTGCCAGCAGCCCCTTAGGGGAAAAGAATGAGCAGTTCGTC.

V is TRBV5-1 and J is TRBJ2-1; D may be TRBD1 or TRBD2 (5 bases each). CDR3 length equals 17 residues. V was shortened by 4 bases and J by 7 bases, with 24 bases between the two germline ends. Germline assignment: CDR1 SGHRS and CDR2 YFSETQ. The CDR3 reads CASSREGRGAPRNEQFF. The CDR3 nucleotides read TGCGCCAGCAGCCGGGAAGGTAGAGGGGCCCCTAGGAATGAGCAGTTCTTC. Supplemented by reference TRBV5-1 and TRBJ2-1, the full variable domain reads KAGVTQTPRYLIKTRGQQVTLSCSPISGHRSVSWYQQTPGQGLQFLFEYFSETQRNKGNFPGRFSGRQFSNSRSEMNVSTLELGDSALYLCASSREGRGAPRNEQFFGPGTRLTVL.

This chain connects TRBV3-1 to TRBJ2-5; D remains unclear. Between the trimmed V and J ends, which lost 0 bases and 10 bases, there was a span of 9 bases. Germline assignment: CDR1 LGHDT and CDR2 YNNKEL (reference sequence). The CDR3 runs to 12 residues. The CDR3 sequence is CASSQEGRSQYF. The CDR3 bases are TGTGCCAGCAGCCAAGAAGGGCGGAGCCAGTACTTC.

The chain joins TRBV1 to TRBJ2-3; the table's D call of TRBD2 was not tested on the DNA. TRBV1 corresponds to a pseudogene. The CDR3 sequence is 17 residues long. As DNA, the CDR3 is TGCACCAGCAGCCAAGGGACTAGCGGGGGGACCACAGATACGCAGTATTTT. This codes for CTSSQGTSGGTTDTQYF.

A few counts support this clonotype. The rearrangement uses TRBV15 and TRBJ2-3; 7 nucleotides match TRBD2. The CDR3 spans 16 residues. Germline V gene data show CDR1 as LNHNV and CDR2 as YYDKDF (reference sequence). Trimming at V came to 0 bases and at J to 2 bases, leaving 5 bases not matched to a gene. The DNA for the CDR3 is TGTGCCACCAGCAGAGATGGGGGGGACCCCACAGATACGCAGTATTTT. Translating gives CATSRDGGDPTDTQYF.

This clonotype turned up a few times. J is TRBJ2-3 and V is TRBV28; 9 bases match TRBD2. The CDR3 has 13 amino acids. The germline gives CDR1 MDHEN, CDR2 SYDVKM. Trimming at V came to 6 bases and at J to 5 bases, leaving 3 bases not matched to a gene. The CDR3 is CASRGLAEDTQYF. DNA for the CDR3: TGTGCCAGCAGGGGACTAGCTGAAGATACGCAGTATTTT.

This clonotype came up a few times. The V gene is TRBV5-1, the J gene TRBJ2-6; perhaps TRBD2 as D (6 bases). Germline V CDR1 and CDR2: SGHRS, YFSETQ. Trimming removed 0 bases at V and 4 bases at J, with 35 bases between. The CDR3 length is 24 residues. Here the CDR3 DNA reads TGCGCCAGCAGCTTGGCCTTCTTTGTTGAGGGGCTACTCCCCAGCGGGTCCGGGGCCAACGTCCTGACTTTC. Residues: CASSLAFFVEGLLPSGSGANVLTF.

V usage is TRBV13 and J usage is TRBJ2-1; 8 nucleotides agree with TRBD2. The CDR3 runs to 16 residues. J gave up 6 bases and V 0 bases, and 7 bases lay outside the gene matches. Germline CDR1 and CDR2: PRHDT and FYEKMQ (reference sequence). The CDR3 region has the DNA TGTGCCAGCAGCTTAGGAACGGGACTAGGGGCCAATGAGCAGTTCTTC. Its protein is CASSLGTGLGANEQFF. Combining the CDR3 with reference TRBV13 and TRBJ2-1 gives the whole variable domain AAGVIQSPRHLIKEKRETATLKCYPIPRHDTVYWYQQGPGQDPQFLISFYEKMQSDKGSIPDRFSAQQFSDYHSELNMSSLELGDSALYFCASSLGTGLGANEQFFGPGTRLTVL.

This clonotype was seen only a few times. The genes are TRBV5-1 and TRBJ2-3; 10 bases agree with TRBD2. CDR1 is SGHRS, CDR2 YFSETQ, per germline. CDR3 length: 17 amino acids. The V and J ends lost 5 bases and 2 bases, in that order; junction bases with no gene match: 11. Here the CDR3 DNA reads TGCGCCAGCAGGAAACAAACTAGCGGGGTCAACACAGATACGCAGTATTTT. As protein: CASRKQTSGVNTDTQYF. Supplemented by reference TRBV5-1 and TRBJ2-3, the full variable domain reads KAGVTQTPRYLIKTRGQQVTLSCSPISGHRSVSWYQQTPGQGLQFLFEYFSETQRNKGNFPGRFSGRQFSNSRSEMNVSTLELGDSALYLCASRKQTSGVNTDTQYFGPGTRLTVL.

This clonotype was picked up a small number of times. V gene TRBV2 combines with J gene TRBJ1-4; D unresolved. Germline V gene sequence: CDR1 SNHLY, CDR2 FYNNEI. The CDR3 has 11 residues. V lost 5 bases and J 14 bases, leaving 12 bases between the germline ends. CDR3 sequence reads: CASSFGRGLFF. Written as DNA, the CDR3 is TGTGCCAGCAGTTTTGGCAGAGGGCTGTTTTTT.

This clonotype showed up just a few times. The chain is built from TRBV10-3 and TRBJ2-1; 7 positions agree with TRBD1. After removal of 5 bases from V and 7 bases from J, the junction contained 5 bases not matched to a gene. From germline, CDR1 is ENHRY and CDR2 SYGVKD. CDR3 length: 13 residues. The CDR3 sequence is CAISKDRRNEQFF. CDR3 DNA sequence: TGTGCCATCAGTAAGGACAGGAGGAATGAGCAGTTCTTC.

This rearrangement joins TRBV12-3 or TRBV12-4 to TRBJ2-3; D may match TRBD1 or TRBD2 (6 bases each). CDR3 size: 15 residues. Trimming took 7 bases from V and 4 from J, leaving 18 bases between them. CDR3 region: CASTRGRTIADTQYF. As DNA, the CDR3 is TGTGCCAGCACCCGGGGGCGAACCATAGCAGATACGCAGTATTTT.